This entry concerns a single T cell receptor beta chain. Antigen: not known. Treatment noted: oral pan-JAK inhibitor, 5-10 mg twice daily. The entry originates in a study of CD8+ T cells in alopecia areata. Findings and limits, study-wide: With tofacitinib ongoing, many expanded lesional clones persisted in both scalp and blood. There was only one nonresponder, so it was unclear how baseline CD8+ expansion relates to response. Tofacitinib significantly brought down scalp clonality and expanded CD8+ clones among top 100. TCRs were shared less clearly across patients than in mice, possibly for HLA-related reasons.

cDNA prepared by RNA extraction and subsequent reverse transcription served as the template for sequencing. Assay used: immunoSEQ multiplex PCR; TCRdb lists only in-frame clones, some missing. The table has 160,000 or so clones, 58% seen once. This CDR3 comprises 14 residues. V was pared by 6 bases and J by 4 bases, with 15 bases between. Per the germline V gene, CDR1 is MNHEY and CDR2 is SMNVEV (reference sequence). The gene calls are TRBV27 and TRBJ1-2, with D perhaps matching TRBD1 (6 bases). The sample here was CD4+ T cells sorted from blood, taken at week 56, from a patient treated with tofacitinib. This TCR was sampled from a human donor with alopecia areata. The CDR3, as DNA: TGTGCCAGCAGCTTCACCAGGGGCGGCTATGGCTACACCTTC. It translates to CASSFTRGGYGYTF.